These T cell receptor beta chains were read from a single sample in a study of tumor-infiltrating T cells and Merkel cell polyomavirus. The method was immunoSEQ multiplex PCR; TCRdb's version includes in-frame clones alone and lacks a portion of them. The data hold around 25,000 clones, with around 90% observed a single time. The sample consisted of lymph node tissue. The receptors derive from a man aged 50 to 59 with Merkel cell carcinoma. CDR3s include the opening cysteine and the closing phenylalanine or tryptophan. The D gene is left open where the match is weak. Clone size is shown for a subset of rows, as once, few, many or a class of expanded clone.

J gene	CDR3 length	clone size	V gene	D gene	CDR3 DNA	CDR3 protein
TRBJ1-4	15	.	TRBV6-5	.	TGTGCCAGCAGTTACATGATGGGCCAAAATGAAAAACTGTTTTTT	CASSYMMGQNEKLFF
TRBJ1-3	17	.	TRBV5-1	.	TGCGCCAGCAGCTTGGGACCAGGGTCCAGCTCTGGAAACACCATATATTTT	CASSLGPGSSSGNTIYF
TRBJ2-7	15	.	TRBV6-5	.	TGTGCCAGCAGTTCTACGGGAGTTCTACACTACGAGCAGTACTTC	CASSSTGVLHYEQYF
TRBJ2-7	14	.	TRBV28	.	TGTGCCAGCAGGAGTTCAGGGGATTACCACGAGCAGTACTTC	CASRSSGDYHEQYF
TRBJ1-4	14	few	TRBV30	.	TGTGCCTGGAGTGTGTATCAGGGTGATGAAAAACTGTTTTTT	CAWSVYQGDEKLFF
TRBJ1-4	16	.	TRBV28	.	TGTGCCAGCAGTTTATATGTATCAGGGACTAATGAAAAACTGTTTTTT	CASSLYVSGTNEKLFF
TRBJ2-4	15	.	TRBV19	TRBD1	TGTGCCAGTAGTGTAAGCGGGACAGGGGTAAACATTCAGTACTTC	CASSVSGTGVNIQYF
TRBJ1-4	15	.	TRBV10-3	.	TGTGCCATCAGTGAGTCGACCAGGGCCAATGAAAAACTGTTTTTT	CAISESTRANEKLFF
TRBJ1-2	13	.	TRBV5-4	.	TGTGCCAGCAGCTTGGCTTTTCCTTATGGCTACACCTTC	CASSLAFPYGYTF
TRBJ2-1	14	.	TRBV18	.	TGTGCCAGCTCACTGACAGACAGTCTCGGAGAGCAGTTCTTC	CASSLTDSLGEQFF
TRBJ1-1	13	.	TRBV2	.	TGTGCCAGCAGTGAAAGCTGGGGAGGTGAAGCTTTCTTT	CASSESWGGEAFF
TRBJ2-5	15	.	TRBV6-5	TRBD1	TGTGCCAGCAGTAACCCCTACAGGGGTGAAGAGACCCAGTACTTC	CASSNPYRGEETQYF
TRBJ2-7	16	.	TRBV28	TRBD2	TGTGCCAGCAGGCCGCCGGGACTAGCGGGGGCCTACGAGCAGTACTTC	CASRPPGLAGAYEQYF
TRBJ2-7	15	.	TRBV2	.	TGTGCCAGCAGGTTCACAGGCTACCCACCCTCCGAGCAGTACTTC	CASRFTGYPPSEQYF
TRBJ1-1	11	.	TRBV20-1	TRBD1	TGCAGTGCTTTTAGAACAGGGGGAGCTTTCTTT	CSAFRTGGAFF
TRBJ2-7	12	.	TRBV28	.	TGTGCCTCACAAGGGGTCCGCTACGAGCAGTACTTC	CASQGVRYEQYF
TRBJ2-3	14	.	TRBV7-9	.	TGTGCCAGCAGCTTAGGAGGGTCAGCAGATACGCAGTATTTT	CASSLGGSADTQYF
TRBJ2-4	17	.	TRBV30	.	TGTGCCTGGAGTCCGGCGGAAGTGATAATAGCCAAAAACATTCAGTACTTC	CAWSPAEVIIAKNIQYF
TRBJ2-5	13	few	TRBV5-1	.	TGCGCCAGCAGCTTGATACAGAAAGAGACCCAGTACTTC	CASSLIQKETQYF
TRBJ2-5	17	.	TRBV7-9	.	TGTGCCAGCAGCCCCAGGACCAGGGGACCTCTAGGGGAGACCCAGTACTTC	CASSPRTRGPLGETQYF
TRBJ1-5	14	.	TRBV28	.	TGTGCCAGCAGACTCTGGAGGAATAATCAGCCCCAGCATTTT	CASRLWRNNQPQHF
TRBJ1-3	16	.	TRBV23-1	.	TGCGCCAGCAGTCAACCTGGCGCAGCGGGGGGAAACACCATATATTTT	CASSQPGAAGGNTIYF
TRBJ2-6	14	.	TRBV7-9	.	TGTGCCAGCTTTTACGGGGCTGGGGCCAACGTCCTGACTTTC	CASFYGAGANVLTF
TRBJ1-5	16	.	TRBV10-3	TRBD1	TGTGCCATCAGTGAGTCGGGCAGGGGGAGCAATCAGCCCCAGCATTTT	CAISESGRGSNQPQHF
TRBJ1-2	14	.	TRBV19	TRBD1	TGTGCCAGTACCCGGGACAGGGCCCCTTATGGCTACACCTTC	CASTRDRAPYGYTF
TRBJ2-5	19	.	TRBV19	TRBD2	TGTGCCAGTAGTACCCAGCCGGGACTAGCGGGGGGCCCCCAAGAGACCCAGTACTTC	CASSTQPGLAGGPQETQYF
TRBJ2-1	16	few	TRBV5-4	TRBD2	TGTGCCAGCAGTCCTGCTAGCGGCTGGGTCTTGGATGAGCAGTTCTTC	CASSPASGWVLDEQFF
TRBJ1-4	16	.	TRBV19	.	TGTGCCAGTAGTTCCTCCGGGACAAGGCTTAATGAAAAACTGTTTTTT	CASSSSGTRLNEKLFF
TRBJ1-6	14	.	TRBV6-1	.	TGTGCCAGCAGTTCCCCTTCAGGGAACTCACCCCTCCACTTT	CASSSPSGNSPLHF
TRBJ2-7	15	few	TRBV7-2	.	TGTGCCAGCGCCCGGGGACAAACGAGTCAGTCCGAGCAGTACTTC	CASARGQTSQSEQYF
TRBJ1-2	12	.	TRBV9	.	TGTGCCAGCAGCGGCCCGACACGGGGCTACACCTTC	CASSGPTRGYTF
TRBJ2-7	14	.	TRBV7-3	.	TGTGCCAGCAGCGAGAGTAGCGTGGGGTACGAGCAGTACTTC	CASSESSVGYEQYF
TRBJ2-7	13	.	TRBV30	TRBD1	TGTGCCTGGAGGGCGGGACAGGCTAGCGAGCAGTACTTC	CAWRAGQASEQYF
TRBJ1-2	13	.	TRBV19	.	TGTGCCAGTAGTATAGAGGGGAGTTATGGCTACACCTTC	CASSIEGSYGYTF
TRBJ1-6	17	once	TRBV6-4	TRBD1	TGTGCCAACAAAACCAATCCCCACAGGGGTGGTAATTCACCCCTCCACTTT	CANKTNPHRGGNSPLHF
TRBJ2-1	14	.	TRBV7-9	TRBD2	TGTGCCAGCAGCCGGCTAGCGGGAGTGGGTGAGCAGTTCTTC	CASSRLAGVGEQFF